Below, 7 T cell receptor beta chains from the same sample are listed, as sequenced in a study of graft-versus-host responses after intestinal transplantation. The repertoire was sequenced with immunoSEQ multiplex PCR; TCRdb's copy has only in-frame clones and lacks some. This table holds just over 95,000 clones, around nine tenths found once. Antigen specificity for these receptors is unknown. Source: unstimulated CD4+ T cells sorted from spleen or lymph node cells, taken before intestinal transplant. The source is a human donor who received an intestinal transplant.

V gene TRBV6-6 combines with J gene TRBJ1-1; possibly TRBD1 for D (5 bases). The V gene lost 5 bases and the J gene lost 9 bases, with 25 bases spanning the gap. Germline values: CDR1 MNHNY, CDR2 SVGAGI (reference sequence). This CDR3 has 16 residues. Here the CDR3 reads CASSGDSRWPNSQAFF. The CDR3 nucleotides are TGTGCCAGCAGTGGCGACAGCCGGTGGCCAAACAGTCAAGCTTTCTTT.

The CDR3 nucleotides are TGTGCCAGCTCACCACAGACAGGGTCTAATGAAAAACTGTTTTTT. Translation gives CASSPQTGSNEKLFF. The chain couples TRBV18 to TRBJ1-4; 7 positions match TRBD1. Germline V gene data show CDR1 as KGHSH and CDR2 as LQKENI. J gave up 3 bases and V 1 base, and 2 bases lay outside the gene matches. The CDR3 runs 15 residues.

The chain couples TRBV7-4 to TRBJ2-2, with D perhaps TRBD2 (6 bases). The ends were cut back, 2 bases at V and 1 base at J, with 8 bases in the middle. This CDR3 is 15 amino acids long. Germline CDR1 SGHVT, CDR2 SQSDAQ. DNA of the CDR3: TGTGCCAGCAGCTTAAGGCGGGAGAACACCGGGGAGCTGTTTTTT. Its translation: CASSLRRENTGELFF.

The gene calls are TRBV19 and TRBJ2-3; D is perhaps TRBD1 (5 bases). The CDR3 is 15 amino acids. The germline CDR1 and CDR2 sequences are LNHDA and SQIVND (reference sequence). Trimming removed 1 base at V and 6 bases at J, with 14 bases between. The CDR3 sequence: CASSIGQGPVDTQYF. CDR3 bases: TGTGCCAGTAGTATAGGTCAGGGTCCGGTTGATACGCAGTATTTT.

The chain uses TRBV6-1 and TRBJ2-7; tentatively, D is TRBD2 (6 bases). CDR1 MNHNS and CDR2 SASEGT come from the germline V gene. Trimming left V 0 bases short and J 0 bases short, with 15 bases between. The CDR3 sequence is 17 residues long. As DNA, the CDR3 is TGTGCCAGCAGTGAAGCAATCGGAGGGGAGAGCTCCTACGAGCAGTACTTC. Translated: CASSEAIGGESSYEQYF.

V and J are TRBV7-8 and TRBJ2-2; a weak D match, TRBD2 (5 bases). V dropped 3 bases and J dropped 6 bases, with 23 bases sitting between them. Germline values: CDR1 SGHVS, CDR2 FQNEAQ. This CDR3 is built from 18 residues. The CDR3: CASSFGVADSVKAGELFF. As DNA, the CDR3 is TGTGCCAGCAGCTTTGGAGTTGCGGACTCAGTGAAGGCCGGGGAGCTGTTTTTT.

The chain is built from TRBV5-1 and TRBJ1-2; the match to TRBD1 covers 9 bases. CDR1 is SGHRS, CDR2 YFSETQ, per germline. V dropped 3 bases and J dropped 5; count of bases not matched to a gene: 14. The CDR3 is 17 amino acids. DNA of the CDR3: TGCGCCAGCAGCTGGAAACAGGGGGCTATGGAGCCTTATGGCTACACCTTC. Encoded protein: CASSWKQGAMEPYGYTF.